The clone carrying this T cell receptor beta chain is a singleton in its sample. These data are taken from a study of blood T cell repertoires in COVID-19. Study-wide background: PBMCs, B-cell-depleted T cells, or T cells were the source of the cDNA or gDNA that made up the material.

Authors' data handling: Quantification of nucleated cells was approximated via reference gene primer amplification. Assay: immunoSEQ multiplex PCR; the TCRdb copy retains only in-frame clones and omits some. V, J and clone size are those of that table, while D and trimming were read from the DNA. The data contain 300,000 to 350,000 clones, under 95% of them singletons. V lost 4 bases, J lost 7 bases, and 11 bases lay in between. Per germline, CDR1 SGDLS and CDR2 YYNGEE. The CDR3 extends over 13 amino acids. The rearrangement uses TRBV9 and TRBJ2-2; D unresolved. Source material: peripheral blood. This sequence was found in a woman in her late teens or twenties who had recovered from COVID-19. CDR3 in DNA: TGTGCCAGCAGCCCCCCACACGTCGGGGAGCTGTTTTTT. This translates into CASSPPHVGELFF.